A single sample gave rise to the 18 T cell receptor beta chains below, sequenced in a study of blood T cell repertoires in COVID-19. The data were produced by immunoSEQ multiplex PCR, yet TCRdb's version contains in-frame clones alone and is incomplete. Of 150,000 to 200,000 clones in the sample, roughly 90% were seen once. Sample: peripheral blood. The receptors were sampled from a woman in her fifties or sixties with COVID-19, enrolled during active disease.

The V call is TRBV28, the J call TRBJ2-7; possibly TRBD1 for D (6 bases). CDR3 length equals 15 residues. CDR1 MDHEN and CDR2 SYDVKM come from the germline V gene. Trimming shortened V by 0 bases and J by 1 base, and 10 bases separated the two germline ends. This chain's CDR3 is CASSLWWDKSYEQYF. The CDR3 DNA follows: TGTGCCAGCAGTTTATGGTGGGACAAGTCCTACGAGCAGTACTTC.

The chain combines TRBV30 with TRBJ1-5; TRBD1 matches at 8 bases. Germline V gives CDR1 GTSNPN, CDR2 SVGIG (reference sequence). Germline trimming cut 3 bases from V and 7 bases from J; bases unmatched to any gene: 5. This CDR3 is built from 13 residues. For the CDR3, the DNA is TGTGCCTGGAGGCAGGGGGCACGACAGCCCCAGCATTTT. Amino acids: CAWRQGARQPQHF.

This chain connects TRBV5-6 to TRBJ2-3; D remains unclear. Germline CDR1 is SGHDT and CDR2 is YYEEEE. The CDR3 covers 15 residues. V shed 2 bases and J shed 0 bases, with 10 bases lying between them. CDR3 DNA sequence: TGTGCCAGCAGCTTCATTTCGGTGAGCACAGATACGCAGTATTTT. It encodes CASSFISVSTDTQYF.

DNA of the CDR3: TGTGCCAGCAGTTTTGTTGGGCGGCCCCAGCATTTT. Translated, it gives CASSFVGRPQHF. The gene calls are TRBV27 and TRBJ1-5; no clear D. Germline V gene lookup returns CDR1 MNHEY and CDR2 SMNVEV (reference sequence). The length of the CDR3 is 12 residues. Trimming removed 3 bases from V and 9 bases from J, with 9 bases in between.

V gene TRBV11-3 combines with J gene TRBJ2-5, with 7 positions matching TRBD1. The CDR3 is made up of 17 amino acids. V gave up 1 base and J gave up 1 base; unmatched junction bases: 9. Germline values: CDR1 SGHNT, CDR2 YENEEA. The chain's CDR3 is CASSLGRTGNLQETQYF. The CDR3, as DNA: TGTGCCAGCAGCTTAGGGCGGACAGGCAACCTCCAAGAGACCCAGTACTTC.

This clone appeared a single time. One end of the junction is discordant with germline, which a read error may explain. The chain uses TRBV13 and TRBJ1-3, with 7 bases aligning to TRBD1. Germline V CDR1 and CDR2: PRHDT, FYEKMQ (reference sequence). The CDR3 has 16 amino acids. CDR3 residues: CASSVGTVYSGNTIYF. CDR3 in DNA: TGTGCCAGCAGCGTAGGGACAGTTTACTCTGGAAACACCATATATTTT.

This rearrangement joins TRBV30 to TRBJ1-5, with TRBD1 identical over 8 bases. Germline-derived CDR1 and CDR2 are GTSNPN and SVGIG (reference sequence). After removal of 0 bases from V and 4 bases from J, the junction contained 8 bases not matched to a gene. The CDR3 runs 16 residues. The CDR3 loop is CAWSVRTGGRNQPQHF. As DNA, the CDR3 is TGTGCCTGGAGTGTAAGAACAGGGGGTAGGAATCAGCCCCAGCATTTT.

This chain uses TRBV6-6 with TRBJ2-7, with TRBD1 matching 8 bases. The CDR3 is 15 residues long. CDR1 is MNHNY and CDR2 is SVGAGI in the germline V gene (reference sequence). The junction had 7 bases not matched to a gene; V was cut back by 4 bases and J by 2 bases. CDR3 region: CASSSGTGRPYEQYF. The CDR3 DNA is TGTGCCAGCAGTTCCGGGACAGGAAGACCCTACGAGCAGTACTTC.

The chain employs TRBV5-1 and TRBJ2-7; 8 bases match TRBD1. V shed 7 bases and J 3 bases; nucleotides not matched to a gene: 6. CDR1 is SGHRS, CDR2 YFSETQ, per germline. The CDR3 length is 13 residues. CDR3 DNA: TGCGCCAGCGGAAGGACAGGGAGCTACGAGCAGTACTTC. Translation: CASGRTGSYEQYF.

The V call is TRBV9, the J call TRBJ2-2; D is perhaps TRBD2 (7 bases). Trimming pared 1 base from V and 7 bases from J, leaving 17 bases between. The germline V gene encodes CDR1 SGDLS and CDR2 YYNGEE. The CDR3 covers 16 residues. CDR3 in amino acids: CASSVFEGGGSGELFF. The CDR3 nucleotides are TGTGCCAGCAGCGTATTCGAGGGAGGGGGAAGCGGGGAGCTGTTTTTT.

The genes are TRBV7-9 and TRBJ2-7, with 7 nucleotides matching TRBD1. This CDR3 has 14 amino acids. Germline CDR1 and CDR2: SEHNR and FQNEAQ (reference sequence). Germline trimming cut 5 bases from V and 3 bases from J; bases unmatched to any gene: 7. The CDR3 region is CASSASGGHYEQYF. CDR3 nucleotide sequence: TGTGCCAGCAGCGCCTCAGGGGGACACTACGAGCAGTACTTC.

The chain uses TRBV7-2 and TRBJ2-7; 10 positions match TRBD2. Trimming took 0 bases from V and 4 from J; bases not matched to a gene: 3. Germline loops: CDR1 SGHTA, CDR2 FQGNSA. The CDR3 has 15 amino acids. The CDR3: CASSLASGRTYEQYF. CDR3 DNA sequence: TGTGCCAGCAGCTTAGCTAGCGGGAGGACTTACGAGCAGTACTTC.

This chain uses TRBV27 with TRBJ2-7; TRBD2 is a possible D gene (5 bases). This CDR3 has 15 residues. Germline CDR1 reads MNHEY; CDR2 reads SMNVEV (reference sequence). Trimming shortened V by 5 bases and J by 3 bases, and 17 bases separated the two germline ends. This CDR3 reads CASSLQRGRFYEQYF. The CDR3 DNA reads as TGTGCCAGCAGTCTCCAGAGAGGGCGGTTCTACGAGCAGTACTTC.

This sequence joins TRBV7-8 and TRBJ1-2, with 11 bases aligning to TRBD1. Trimming cost V 1 base and J 4 bases; bases outside gene matches: 2. The length of the CDR3 is 15 residues. CDR1 and CDR2 (germline): SGHVS, FQNEAQ. CDR3 protein: CASSLGTGGFYGYTF. The CDR3, as DNA: TGTGCCAGCAGCTTAGGGACAGGGGGCTTCTATGGCTACACCTTC.

The chain has TRBV3-1 (or the pseudogene TRBV3-2) and TRBJ2-3; 9 nucleotides agree with TRBD2. The CDR3 is made up of 21 amino acids. CDR1 LGHDT and CDR2 YNNKEL come from the germline V gene (reference sequence). The V gene end was trimmed by 0 bases and the J gene end by 2 bases; junction bases not matched to a gene: 18. The CDR3 coding sequence is TGTGCCAGCAGCCAAGATCCTCTTTGGGCTAGCGGGATAACTCTCACAGATACGCAGTATTTT. Its protein product is CASSQDPLWASGITLTDTQYF.

This sequence joins TRBV27 and TRBJ1-2; 10 nucleotides align to TRBD1. J lost 6 bases, V lost 5 bases, and 3 bases had no gene match. The CDR3 runs to 13 residues. CDR1 MNHEY and CDR2 SMNVEV come from the germline V gene (reference sequence). CDR3 sequence: CASSPDRGNGYTF. CDR3 nucleotide sequence: TGTGCCAGCAGTCCGGACAGGGGGAATGGCTACACCTTC.

V is TRBV7-3 and J is TRBJ2-7; the match to TRBD1 covers 8 bases. There are 17 residues in the CDR3. The trim removed 9 bases at V and 3 bases at J, leaving 19 bases unmatched. Germline CDR1 and CDR2: SGHTA and FQGTGA. CDR3 region: CASKNGADRGMDYEQYF. The CDR3 nucleotides read TGTGCCAGTAAGAATGGGGCCGACAGGGGCATGGACTACGAGCAGTACTTC.

The chain employs TRBV24-1 and TRBJ2-7, with D possibly matching TRBD1 (5 bases). Germline CDR1 KGHDR, CDR2 SFDVKD. Trimming removed 3 bases at V and 3 bases at J, with 8 bases between. The CDR3 contains 13 residues. CDR3 bases: TGTGCCACCAGTGATGCAGGGTTCTACGAGCAGTACTTC. It encodes CATSDAGFYEQYF.